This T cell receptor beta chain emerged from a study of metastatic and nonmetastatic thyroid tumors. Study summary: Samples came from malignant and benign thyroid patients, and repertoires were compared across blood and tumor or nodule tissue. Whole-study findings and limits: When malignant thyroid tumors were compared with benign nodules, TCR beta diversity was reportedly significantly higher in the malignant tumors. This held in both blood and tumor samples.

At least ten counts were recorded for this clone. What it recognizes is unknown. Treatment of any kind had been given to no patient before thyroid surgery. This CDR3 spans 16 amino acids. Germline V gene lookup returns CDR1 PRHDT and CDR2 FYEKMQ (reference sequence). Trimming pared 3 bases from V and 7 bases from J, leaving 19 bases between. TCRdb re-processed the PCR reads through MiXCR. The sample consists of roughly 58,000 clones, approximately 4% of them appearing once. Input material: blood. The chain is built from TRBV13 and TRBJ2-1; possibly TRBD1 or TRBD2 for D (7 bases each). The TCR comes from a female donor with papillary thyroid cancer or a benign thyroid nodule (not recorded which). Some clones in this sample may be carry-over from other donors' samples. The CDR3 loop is CASSFRGRGHGNEQFF. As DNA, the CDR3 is TGTGCCAGCAGCTTCAGAGGGAGGGGGCATGGGAATGAGCAGTTCTTC.